These T cell receptor beta chains were read from a single sample in a study of early T cells in non-severe SARS-CoV-2 infection. TCRdb ran MiXCR on the 5' RACE reads and lists one entry per CDR3 protein. The data contain 50,000 to 65,000 distinct CDR3 sequences, about 11% of them seen just once; the ten biggest clones take up about 2.7%. This material consisted of whole blood, taken at baseline. Receptor source: an adult who was a healthcare worker with PCR-confirmed SARS-CoV-2 infection or an uninfected control (not recorded which). The CDR3 runs from the conserved cysteine through the conserved F or W. The D gene is left open where the match is weak. Only part of the rows carry a size: once, few, many, or a class if the clone is expanded.

clone_size	v_call	j_call	d_call	cdr3_aa	cdr3_nt
many	TRBV7-9	TRBJ2-1	TRBD1	CASSLGRDRANEQFF	TGTGCCAGCAGCTTAGGCCGGGACAGGGCTAATGAGCAGTTCTTC
NA	TRBV30	TRBJ2-2	NA	CAWSATNSNTGELFF	TGTGCCTGGAGTGCAACGAATTCGAACACCGGGGAGCTGTTTTTT
many	TRBV12-3/TRBV12-4	TRBJ1-2	NA	CASSGLRTAPISYGYTF	TGTGCCAGCAGTGGCCTACGGACAGCGCCCATATCCTATGGCTACACCTTC
few	TRBV9	TRBJ2-7	TRBD1	CASSPRDSSYEQYF	TGTGCCAGCAGCCCTCGGGACAGCTCCTACGAGCAGTACTTC
few	TRBV6-2/TRBV6-3	TRBJ2-1	NA	CASSSTRGIYNEQFF	TGTGCCAGCAGCTCGACTAGGGGGATATACAATGAGCAGTTCTTC
few	TRBV11-2	TRBJ1-4	NA	CASSSTAAGANEKLFF	TGTGCCAGCAGCTCGACAGCGGCCGGCGCTAATGAAAAACTGTTTTTT
few	TRBV5-1	TRBJ2-3	TRBD2	CASSSQAGGSTDTQYF	TGCGCCAGCAGCTCCCAAGCGGGGGGTAGCACAGATACGCAGTATTTT
few	TRBV11-2	TRBJ2-7	NA	CASSSQVAVGSYEQYF	TGTGCCAGCAGCTCTCAGGTAGCGGTGGGCTCCTACGAGCAGTACTTC
NA	TRBV18	TRBJ1-1	NA	CASSLGLIGTEAFF	TGTGCCAGCTCCCTCGGACTTATTGGGACTGAAGCTTTCTTT
NA	TRBV20-1	TRBJ1-2	NA	CSASLVNGYTF	TGCAGTGCTAGTTTGGTAAATGGCTACACCTTC
NA	TRBV10-3	TRBJ1-6	NA	CAISHTISGNSPLHF	TGTGCCATCAGTCACACTATCTCAGGGAATTCACCCCTCCACTTT
few	TRBV12-3/TRBV12-4	TRBJ1-2	TRBD1	CASSLDRDYGYTF	TGTGCCAGCAGTTTGGACAGGGACTATGGCTACACCTTC
few	TRBV20-1	TRBJ2-4	TRBD2	CSASVYGAGTGGFNIQYF	TGCAGTGCTAGCGTTTATGGGGCCGGCACGGGAGGTTTTAACATTCAGTACTTC
many	TRBV4-3	TRBJ2-3	TRBD2	CASSQELAGGPDTQYF	TGCGCCAGCAGCCAAGAACTAGCGGGGGGGCCAGATACGCAGTATTTT
many	TRBV30	TRBJ2-7	NA	CAWAPLGEKKGDEQYF	TGTGCCTGGGCTCCTTTGGGGGAGAAAAAAGGTGACGAGCAGTACTTC
many	TRBV12-5	TRBJ1-6	NA	CASGLSLGIGANTSPLHF	TGTGCTAGTGGTTTGAGTCTAGGGATCGGGGCCAACACGTCACCCCTCCACTTT
NA	TRBV7-4	TRBJ1-1	TRBD1	CASSFRDRDKAFF	TGTGCCAGCAGCTTTCGGGACAGAGATAAAGCTTTCTTT
NA	TRBV3-1	TRBJ2-5	NA	CASRQAGGQRETQYF	TGTGCCAGCAGGCAAGCCGGGGGCCAACGAGAGACCCAGTACTTC
few	TRBV12-3/TRBV12-4	TRBJ1-1	TRBD1	CASSPQTGMLGANTEAFF	TGTGCCAGCAGTCCACAGACAGGGATGTTGGGCGCGAACACTGAAGCTTTCTTT
few	TRBV7-2	TRBJ2-3	NA	CASSFLVTDTQYF	TGTGCCAGCAGCTTCCTAGTCACAGATACGCAGTATTTT
NA	TRBV5-5	TRBJ1-1	TRBD1	CASSSQTGTGLENTEAFF	TGTGCCAGCAGCTCCCAAACCGGGACAGGGTTGGAGAACACTGAAGCTTTCTTT
NA	TRBV4-3	TRBJ1-2	NA	CASSQEARGDYGYTF	TGCGCCAGCAGCCAAGAGGCGCGGGGGGACTATGGCTACACCTTC
few	TRBV24-1	TRBJ2-3	NA	CATSGGGLRTDTQYF	TGTGCCACCAGTGGGGGTGGACTCCGAACAGATACGCAGTATTTT
NA	TRBV5-5	TRBJ1-2	NA	CASSLHASQPDGYTF	TGTGCCAGCAGCTTGCATGCCTCCCAGCCGGATGGCTACACCTTC
NA	TRBV13	TRBJ2-3	NA	CASSSSERGTDTQYF	TGTGCCAGCAGCTCTTCCGAGCGCGGTACAGATACGCAGTATTTT
few	TRBV6-5	TRBJ2-1	TRBD2	CASRHNPLTGLAGASSYNEQFF	TGTGCCAGCCGACACAATCCGCTTACGGGACTAGCGGGGGCGAGCTCCTACAATGAGCAGTTCTTC
few	TRBV11-2	TRBJ1-5	NA	CASSLDSRNQPQHF	TGTGCCAGCAGCTTAGATAGTCGCAATCAGCCCCAGCATTTT
NA	TRBV7-9	TRBJ2-1	TRBD1	CASSFTGAPYNEQFF	TGTGCCAGCAGCTTCACAGGGGCCCCTTACAATGAGCAGTTCTTC
few	TRBV19	TRBJ2-1	TRBD2	CASSIQLAASYNEQFF	TGTGCCAGTAGTATACAGCTAGCGGCTTCCTACAATGAGCAGTTCTTC
NA	TRBV2	TRBJ1-1	NA	CASSESRGNTEAFF	TGTGCCAGCAGTGAATCCAGGGGGAACACTGAAGCTTTCTTT
NA	TRBV19	TRBJ2-7	NA	CASSGAHTYEQYF	TGTGCCAGTAGTGGCGCGCATACCTACGAGCAGTACTTC
NA	TRBV7-8	TRBJ1-1	TRBD1	CASSWDRVAFF	TGTGCCAGCAGCTGGGACAGGGTGGCTTTCTTT
many	TRBV5-4	TRBJ2-3	NA	CASSLEGGRTDTQYF	TGTGCCAGCAGCTTGGAGGGGGGCCGCACAGATACGCAGTATTTT
few	TRBV11-2	TRBJ2-1	NA	CASSWLRAAYNEQFF	TGTGCCAGCAGCTGGTTGCGGGCCGCCTACAATGAGCAGTTCTTC
NA	TRBV7-2	TRBJ1-1	TRBD1	CASSFPGGLPLEAFF	TGTGCCAGCAGCTTCCCAGGGGGGCTTCCACTCGAAGCTTTCTTT
NA	TRBV5-6	TRBJ2-7	TRBD1	CASSSRRGGTVFYEQYF	TGTGCCAGCAGCTCCCGAAGAGGTGGGACAGTATTCTACGAGCAGTACTTC
NA	TRBV20-1	TRBJ2-7	NA	CSPLPPVDMGLYFPEQYF	TGCAGTCCCTTACCCCCGGTGGACATGGGCCTCTATTTCCCCGAGCAGTACTTC
NA	TRBV6-5	TRBJ2-1	NA	CASSTDKRPHNEQFF	TGTGCCAGCAGTACGGACAAACGCCCCCACAATGAGCAGTTCTTC
few	TRBV12-3/TRBV12-4	TRBJ1-5	NA	CASSFWGLDHQPQHF	TGTGCCAGCAGTTTTTGGGGTTTGGACCATCAGCCCCAGCATTTT
many	TRBV7-2	TRBJ2-5	NA	CASSLGSRALEETQYF	TGTGCCAGCAGCTTAGGTAGTCGGGCTTTGGAGGAGACCCAGTACTTC